Listed below are T cell receptor beta chains from one sample, sequenced in a study of blood T cells in healthy people across ages. TCRdb redid the calling of the 5' RACE reads with MiXCR, one entry per CDR3 protein. The data hold around 580,000 distinct CDR3 sequences, with 40% to 50% observed a single time. Sample: blood. These receptors were obtained from a man older than 75 in good health. The CDR3 runs from the conserved cysteine through the conserved F or W. D genes are given only for firm matches. The size entry is marked missing in some rows and otherwise reads once, few, many or a size class.

v_gene	abundance	j_gene	d_gene	CDR3aa	CDR3nt
TRBV12-5	NA	TRBJ2-3	NA	CASGLETGRTDTRYF	TGTGCTAGTGGTTTGGAAACCGGCCGCACAGATACGCGGTATTTT
TRBV5-1	few	TRBJ2-1	TRBD2	CASSFRTSGSTGSYNEQFF	TGCGCCAGCAGCTTCCGGACTAGCGGGAGTACGGGCTCCTACAATGAGCAGTTCTTC
TRBV7-8	once	TRBJ2-5	NA	CASSLRGAGVRETQYF	TGTGCCAGCAGCTTAAGGGGGGCGGGAGTGAGGGAGACCCAGTACTTC
TRBV7-2	NA	TRBJ2-1	NA	CASSLAISGSYEQFF	TGTGCCAGCAGCTTAGCGATATCAGGCTCCTACGAGCAGTTCTTC
TRBV29-1	few	TRBJ2-3	NA	CSVPGFGDTQYF	TGCAGCGTTCCGGGATTTGGAGATACGCAGTATTTT
TRBV21-1	NA	TRBJ1-6	NA	CASSEPGDSPLRPPHF	TGTGCCAGCAGCGAGCCAGGGGACAGCCCTCTGAGGCCTCCCCACTTT
TRBV5-1	NA	TRBJ1-2	NA	CASSQDTIGYTF	TGCGCCAGCAGCCAGGACACGATCGGCTACACCTTC
TRBV6-2/TRBV6-3	once	TRBJ2-1	NA	CASSYDPRTFNNEQFF	TGTGCCAGCAGTTATGACCCGCGGACATTCAACAATGAGCAGTTCTTC
TRBV30	NA	TRBJ2-3	TRBD1	CAWNRGAYNTQYF	TGTGCCTGGAACAGGGGGGCCTACAATACGCAGTATTTT
TRBV10-2	NA	TRBJ2-3	NA	CASRPPEDTQYF	TGCGCCAGCAGACCCCCTGAGGATACGCAGTATTTT
TRBV5-1	NA	TRBJ2-2	TRBD2	CASSFLTSENTGELFF	TGCGCCAGCAGCTTCCTGACTAGCGAGAACACCGGGGAGCTGTTTTTT
TRBV11-2	NA	TRBJ2-5	NA	CASRQTARGETQYF	TGTGCCAGCAGACAGACAGCGAGGGGGGAGACCCAGTACTTC
TRBV6-2/TRBV6-3	few	TRBJ2-2	NA	CASSWAAAGELFF	TGTGCCAGCAGCTGGGCGGCAGCCGGGGAGCTGTTTTTT
TRBV6-6	NA	TRBJ2-1	TRBD2	CASSYAGTSGYNEQFF	TGTGCCAGCAGTTACGCCGGGACTAGTGGATACAATGAGCAGTTCTTC
TRBV20-1	NA	TRBJ1-2	TRBD1	CSARGQGVHTF	TGCAGTGCCAGAGGACAGGGAGTCCACACCTTC
TRBV5-1	NA	TRBJ1-1	NA	CASSLVLLGSEAFF	TGCGCCAGCAGCTTGGTATTGCTGGGCAGCGAAGCTTTCTTT
TRBV7-2	NA	TRBJ2-7	TRBD2	CASSPRPRSTSGTTYEQYF	TGTGCCAGCAGCCCGCGCCCCAGATCGACTAGCGGGACCACCTACGAGCAGTACTTC
TRBV9	NA	TRBJ2-1	NA	CASSVTGNEQFF	TGTGCCAGCAGCGTTACGGGAAATGAGCAGTTCTTC
TRBV21-1	NA	TRBJ1-2	NA	CASSGQGKGYTF	TGTGCCAGCAGCGGCCAGGGAAAAGGCTACACCTTC
TRBV7-2	few	TRBJ2-7	NA	CASSWSEGAYEQYF	TGTGCCAGCAGCTGGTCGGAGGGAGCCTACGAGCAGTACTTC
TRBV24-1	few	TRBJ2-5	NA	CATSETGLPKGETQYF	TGTGCCACCAGTGAAACGGGACTCCCTAAGGGTGAGACCCAGTACTTC
TRBV6-1	many	TRBJ2-3	TRBD2	CASRNSGRSRGSTDTQYF	TGTGCCAGCCGCAATAGCGGGAGGTCCCGGGGAAGCACAGATACGCAGTATTTT